What follows describes a single T cell receptor (beta chain). The data were produced by immunoSEQ multiplex PCR, yet TCRdb's version contains in-frame clones alone and is incomplete. The table records hundreds of thousands of clones, roughly 79% of them present only once. The data belong to a study of blood T cell repertoires in COVID-19. Study information: T cells, B-cell-depleted T cells, or PBMCs supplied cDNA or gDNA.

While infection was still active, Seattle patients were enrolled and then followed longitudinally. CDR1 and CDR2 from the germline V gene are SGHNT and YENEEA. This CDR3 comprises 15 residues. Trimming left V 5 bases short and J 1 base short, with 9 bases between. The chain combines TRBV11-3 with TRBJ2-6; weak D call: TRBD1 (5 bases). This TCR derives from a woman older than 75 with COVID-19, enrolled during active disease. Material: peripheral blood. The CDR3 sequence: CASSPGSSGANVLTF. CDR3 nucleotides: TGTGCCAGCAGCCCAGGGTCGTCTGGGGCCAACGTCCTGACTTTC.